The 5 T cell receptor beta chains reported below all come from one sample, sequenced in a study of T cells after yellow fever vaccination. TCRdb itself ran the 5' RACE reads through MiXCR, one entry per CDR3 protein. The profile shows about 330,000 distinct CDR3 sequences, about 4% of them singletons. The source material was PBMCs, sampled 5 days after the yellow fever booster vaccination. The receptors stem from a man younger than 30 who received the YFV17D yellow fever vaccine.

V usage is TRBV4-2 and J usage is TRBJ1-1; D is uncertain. The germline CDR1 and CDR2 sequences are LGHNA and YNFKEQ. This CDR3 contains 11 residues. Trimming shortened V by 1 base and J by 8 bases, and 5 bases separated the two germline ends. CDR3 sequence (DNA): TGTGCCAGCAGCCAAGGACTGGAAGCTTTCTTT. The encoded protein is CASSQGLEAFF.

There are a few counts of this clonotype. The chain links TRBV7-3 to TRBJ1-1; perhaps TRBD1 as D (5 bases). This CDR3 comprises 15 residues. In germline, CDR1 is SGHTA, CDR2 FQGTGA. V was clipped by 5 bases and J by 1 base, with 14 bases between them. Here the CDR3 DNA reads TGTGCCAGCAGCCCCAGAGTAGGACAGAACACTGAAGCTTTCTTT. Encoded protein: CASSPRVGQNTEAFF.

The table lists this clonotype with a few counts. The chain is built from TRBV7-9 and TRBJ1-2; tentative D call: TRBD1 (6 bases). There are 16 residues in the CDR3. The germline CDR1 and CDR2 sequences are SEHNR and FQNEAQ (reference sequence). With 2 bases removed from V and 3 bases from J, the gap between germline ends came to 16 bases. The CDR3, as DNA: TGTGCCAGCAGCTTATCCCGCCACGACAGGTACTATGGCTACACCTTC. Translated, it gives CASSLSRHDRYYGYTF.

The chain uses TRBV9 and TRBJ1-3; 9 nucleotides line up with TRBD1. The length of the CDR3 is 17 residues. Germline CDR1 is SGDLS and CDR2 is YYNGEE. V shed 3 bases, J shed 0 bases, and the junction held 7 bases outside the gene matches. CDR3 nucleotide sequence: TGTGCCAGCAGCGGGCAGGACAGGGGAAGCTCTGGAAACACCATATATTTT. Protein product: CASSGQDRGSSGNTIYF.

The chain is built from TRBV5-1 and TRBJ2-7; D remains unclear. The germline gives CDR1 SGHRS, CDR2 YFSETQ. The CDR3 is made up of 12 amino acids. The chain's CDR3 is CASSLASDEQYV. CDR3 coding DNA: TGCGCCAGCAGCTTGGCCTCCGACGAGCAGTACGTC.